This T cell receptor (beta chain) was sequenced for a study of T cell repertoires in aging, cancer and after chemotherapy. Study overall: Donor ages fell into six groups from 30 or younger up to 70 or older. Over several months to years, re-sampled healthy donor repertoires clearly shared clones. Overall study results and limits: Median generation probability rose over the chemotherapy interval in each cancer cohort, suggesting rebound thymic output. Compared with age-matched healthy donors, untreated hematological or solid cancer patients showed higher blood TCR clonality.

A mixed TRB-A/B primer pool amplified rearranged TRB by multiplex touch-down PCR. TCRdb reprocessed the multiplex PCR reads with MiXCR, giving one entry per CDR3 protein. Among roughly 9,800 distinct CDR3 sequences listed, approximately 41% were seen once. This clonotype was detected a few times. Its antigen is as yet unknown. Trimming stripped 6 bases from V and 1 base from J, with 22 bases between. The CDR3 extends over 19 amino acids. TCR beta rearrangements were amplified from peripheral blood genomic DNA. This TCR derives from a human donor in good health. Sequencing was performed on blood. The rearrangement uses TRBV6-7 and TRBJ2-6; D might be TRBD1 (8 bases). TRBV6-7 is an ORF; its function is uncertain. Here the CDR3 DNA reads TGTGCCAGCAGACCACTCCACAGGGGGGGAGTTTCTGGGGCCAACGTCCTGACTTTC. It yields the protein CASRPLHRGGVSGANVLTF.